A selection of T cell receptor beta chains follows, all from one sample in a study of T cell changes during pregnancy in multiple sclerosis. The protocol was immunoSEQ multiplex PCR, while the TCRdb copy is restricted to in-frame clones and leaves out a portion. Seen here are about 45,000 clones, around 93% observed once, and the top ten hold roughly 3%. The input for sequencing was CD8+ T cells from peripheral blood mononuclear cells, taken in the second trimester of pregnancy. Source of these receptors: a female donor with multiple sclerosis, enrolled in a pregnancy study. Both conserved end residues are part of each CDR3. The D gene is left open where the match is weak. Rows may omit the clone size; those that give it use once, few, many or a size class.

j_gene	v_gene	d_gene	abundance	CDR3nt	CDR3aa
TRBJ2-7	TRBV11-2	NA	NA	TGTGCCAGCAGCCCTACAGCTTACGAGCAGTACTTC	CASSPTAYEQYF
TRBJ2-7	TRBV9	TRBD1	once	TGTGCCAGCAGCGCCCAGATTCCCGGGACAGGGGACGAGCAGTACTTC	CASSAQIPGTGDEQYF
TRBJ2-7	TRBV12-5	NA	NA	TGTGCTAGTGCCGAACCCGCGACAGGTTTCTACGAGCAGTACTTC	CASAEPATGFYEQYF
TRBJ2-7	TRBV4-3	NA	once	TGCGCCAGCAGCCAAGTGAGGGCAGGATCCTACGAGCAGTACTTC	CASSQVRAGSYEQYF
TRBJ2-3	TRBV2	TRBD2	NA	TGTGCCAGCAGTGAAGCGGCGGGGGGCCCCACAGATACGCAGTATTTT	CASSEAAGGPTDTQYF
TRBJ2-4	TRBV7-6	NA	NA	TGTGCCAGCAGCTTAAAGGGGGGGGTTGACATTCAGTACTTC	CASSLKGGVDIQYF
TRBJ2-5	TRBV27	TRBD2	NA	TGTGCCAGCAGTTTATATAGCGGGGGGCGTCAAGAGACCCAGTACTTC	CASSLYSGGRQETQYF
TRBJ1-2	TRBV5-6	TRBD1	NA	TGTGCCAGCAGCTTGGGGACAGGAGCCAACTATGGCTACACCTTC	CASSLGTGANYGYTF
TRBJ1-5	TRBV9	NA	NA	TGTGCCAGCAGCGTAGAGGGGGTAAATCAGCCCCAGCATTTT	CASSVEGVNQPQHF
TRBJ1-2	TRBV7-2	TRBD1	NA	TGTGCCAGCAGCCCCCGGGACAGGGGTGGGTATGGCTACACCTTC	CASSPRDRGGYGYTF
TRBJ1-1	TRBV25-1	NA	few	TGTGCCAGCACGGGGGGGACTGAAGCTTTCTTT	CASTGGTEAFF
TRBJ2-7	TRBV11-2	TRBD2	few	TGTGCCAGCAGTCCCGGGACTAGCGGGTACGAGCAGTACTTC	CASSPGTSGYEQYF
TRBJ2-1	TRBV6-4	NA	NA	TGTGCCAGCAGTATCCGGGAAACTAATGAGCAGTTCTTC	CASSIRETNEQFF
TRBJ2-3	TRBV29-1	NA	NA	TGCAGCGTTGAAGATCGGCAGGGGTTGACAGATACGCAGTATTTT	CSVEDRQGLTDTQYF
TRBJ1-1	TRBV27	TRBD1	NA	TGTGCCAGCAGGCAGACAGGGTGGACTGAAGCTTTCTTT	CASRQTGWTEAFF
TRBJ2-5	TRBV4-1	NA	NA	TGCGCCAGCAGCCAAAGGGCCCCAGGGACATACGGCGAGACCCAGTACTTC	CASSQRAPGTYGETQYF
TRBJ2-1	TRBV11-1	TRBD2	NA	TGTGCCAGCAGCCGCTCGACTAGCGGGAACTACAATGAGCAGTTCTTC	CASSRSTSGNYNEQFF
TRBJ1-1	TRBV25-1	NA	NA	TGTGCCAGCAGTGCGGAGGGGAGTTTTACTGAAGCTTTCTTT	CASSAEGSFTEAFF
TRBJ2-2	TRBV12-5	TRBD2	NA	TGTGCTAGTGGTTTTCTAGCGGGGGGAACCGGGGAGCTGTTTTTT	CASGFLAGGTGELFF
TRBJ1-3	TRBV27	TRBD1	NA	TGTGCCAGCAGCCTTACAGGGGGCATTGGAAACACCATATATTTT	CASSLTGGIGNTIYF
TRBJ1-6	TRBV5-5	TRBD1	NA	TGTGCCAGCAGCTTGGTTGGGACAGGGATATCACCCCTCCACTTT	CASSLVGTGISPLHF
TRBJ2-2	TRBV4-3	NA	NA	TGCGCCAGCAGCGCCCGACAGGTCCTGGACACCGGGGAGCTGTTTTTT	CASSARQVLDTGELFF
TRBJ2-5	TRBV11-2	TRBD2	once	TGTGCCAGCAGCTTGGGAGGGGTCCAAAGGGAGACCCAGTACTTC	CASSLGGVQRETQYF
TRBJ2-2	TRBV7-9	NA	NA	TGTGCCAGCAGCTTAGTGGCGGGAACCGGGGAGCTGTTTTTT	CASSLVAGTGELFF
TRBJ2-3	TRBV5-4	NA	once	TGTGCCAGCAGTCCGCTGCCAGGGGAAGATACGCAGTATTTT	CASSPLPGEDTQYF
TRBJ2-1	TRBV4-1	NA	once	TGCGCCAGCAGCCAAGGAGTGGGCCGTGAGCAGTTCTTC	CASSQGVGREQFF
TRBJ1-2	TRBV7-9	NA	NA	TGTGCCAGCAGCTCCCGGGAAAACTATGGCTACACCTTC	CASSSRENYGYTF
TRBJ2-7	TRBV12-5	TRBD1	NA	TGTGCTAGTGCCCACGGGGACAGGGCGTACGAGCAGTACTTC	CASAHGDRAYEQYF
TRBJ2-5	TRBV10-1	TRBD1	NA	TGCGCCAGCAGAACCGGGCAGGGGGCCGAGACCCAGTACTTC	CASRTGQGAETQYF
TRBJ2-1	TRBV9	TRBD1	few	TGTGCCAGCAGCGAACCGGGACAGGGGGCTGGGAGTGAGCAGTTCTTC	CASSEPGQGAGSEQFF
TRBJ1-1	TRBV29-1	NA	few	TGCAGCGTTGCCCCGGACACTGAAGCTTTCTTT	CSVAPDTEAFF
TRBJ2-1	TRBV7-2	TRBD1	NA	TGTGCCAGCAGCTACCTCGGACAGGTGACCTACAATGAGCAGTTCTTC	CASSYLGQVTYNEQFF
TRBJ1-2	TRBV5-1	NA	NA	TGCGCCAGCAGGAGCGGGCAATCTAACTATGGCTACACCTTC	CASRSGQSNYGYTF
TRBJ2-1	TRBV5-1	TRBD2	NA	TGCGCCAGCAGCTCTCGTAGCGGGGGGGTTTTATACAATGAGCAGTTCTTC	CASSSRSGGVLYNEQFF
TRBJ2-1	TRBV5-1	TRBD1	NA	TGCGCCAGCAGCTTGGTTGGGACAGGGGGAAATGAGCAGTTCTTC	CASSLVGTGGNEQFF
TRBJ2-2	TRBV9	TRBD2	NA	TGTGCCAGCAGCGTAGCGGGGGGAACCGGGGAGCTGTTTTTT	CASSVAGGTGELFF
TRBJ2-1	TRBV10-3	TRBD2	NA	TGTGCCATCAGTGATCCTGCGGGGGGTGGATTCCATGAGCAGTTCTTC	CAISDPAGGGFHEQFF
TRBJ2-7	TRBV9	NA	NA	TGTGCCAGCAGCGTAGCAGGAGGGACTCAATACGAGCAGTACTTC	CASSVAGGTQYEQYF
TRBJ2-5	TRBV6-5	NA	NA	TGTGCCAGCAGACACCTCGGGGATCCGGAGACCCAGTACTTC	CASRHLGDPETQYF
TRBJ1-1	TRBV5-6	TRBD1	NA	TGTGCCAGCAGCTACGGACAGGGGGCCGAAGCTTTCTTT	CASSYGQGAEAFF
TRBJ1-3	TRBV19	NA	NA	TGTGCCAGTAGGGTAACCACAGGGTTCTCTGGAAACACCATATATTTT	CASRVTTGFSGNTIYF
TRBJ1-4	TRBV27	TRBD1	few	TGTGCCAGCAGTACGACAGGGGGCCCAGGTGAAAAACTGTTTTTT	CASSTTGGPGEKLFF
TRBJ2-7	TRBV4-3	NA	NA	TGCGCCAGCAGCCATGCTGACAGCTACGAGCAGTACTTC	CASSHADSYEQYF
TRBJ1-1	TRBV7-8	NA	NA	TGTGCCAGCAGCGTATCGACAGCATTGACTACTGAAGCTTTCTTT	CASSVSTALTTEAFF
TRBJ2-5	TRBV2	NA	NA	TGTGCCAGCAGTGAAGCGCAGAGGGAGACCCAGTACTTC	CASSEAQRETQYF
TRBJ1-2	TRBV6-1	NA	NA	TGTGCCAGCAGTGAATTCGAGGGGGGGCCGGGAGGCTACACCTTC	CASSEFEGGPGGYTF
TRBJ2-1	TRBV9	NA	NA	TGTGCCAGCAGCCCAAACCAACAGGGCGGCAATGAGCAGTTCTTC	CASSPNQQGGNEQFF
TRBJ1-4	TRBV9	NA	NA	TGTGCCAGCAGCGGAAAACAGGGTAATGAAAAACTGTTTTTT	CASSGKQGNEKLFF
TRBJ1-1	TRBV9	NA	few	TGTGCCAGCAGCGTAGATGACAGCATGAACACTGAAGCTTTCTTT	CASSVDDSMNTEAFF
TRBJ2-5	TRBV27	NA	once	TGTGCCAGCAGTCTGTCAGGAGAGACCCAGTACTTC	CASSLSGETQYF
TRBJ1-2	TRBV27	NA	NA	TGTGCCAGCAGTTCTAGGGGACTGTCCTATGGCTACACCTTC	CASSSRGLSYGYTF
TRBJ1-4	TRBV19	TRBD1	NA	TGTGCCAGTAACTGGGAACAGGGGCCTCATGAAAAACTGTTTTTT	CASNWEQGPHEKLFF
TRBJ2-1	TRBV7-8	NA	NA	TGTGCCAGCAGCTTAGGTCAGGGCTTGGGTCCGCTGATCTTC	CASSLGQGLGPLIF
TRBJ2-3	TRBV7-7	TRBD2	NA	TGTGCTAGCAGCCGTTCCCTGGCGGGGGGCACAGATACGCAGTATTTT	CASSRSLAGGTDTQYF